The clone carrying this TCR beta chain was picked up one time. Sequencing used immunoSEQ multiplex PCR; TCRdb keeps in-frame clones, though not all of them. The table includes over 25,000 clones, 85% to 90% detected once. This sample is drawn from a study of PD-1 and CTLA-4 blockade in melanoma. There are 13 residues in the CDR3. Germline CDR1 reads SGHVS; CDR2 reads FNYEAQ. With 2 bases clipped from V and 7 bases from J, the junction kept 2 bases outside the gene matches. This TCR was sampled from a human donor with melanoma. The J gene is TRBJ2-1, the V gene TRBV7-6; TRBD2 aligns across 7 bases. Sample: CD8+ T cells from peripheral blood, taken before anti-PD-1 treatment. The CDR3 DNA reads TGTGCCAGCAGCTTAAGCGGGATGAATGAGCAGTTCTTC. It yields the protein CASSLSGMNEQFF.